This T cell receptor beta chain was identified in a study of blood T cell repertoires in COVID-19. Germline assignment: CDR1 GTSNPN and CDR2 SVGIG (reference sequence). Germline trimming cut 7 bases from V and 2 bases from J; bases unmatched to any gene: 7. The CDR3 has 14 residues. Sequencing was performed with immunoSEQ multiplex PCR; in TCRdb, only in-frame clones are kept and a portion is missing. The sample has about 230,000 clones; about nine tenths are singletons. Seattle participants joined during active infection and were tracked over time. The sample comprised peripheral blood. This receptor was taken from a man in his fifties or sixties with COVID-19, enrolled during active disease. The rearrangement uses TRBV30 and TRBJ2-5; 10 nucleotides match TRBD2. The CDR3 loop is CALSTSGWQETQYF. As DNA, the CDR3 is TGTGCCTTATCGACTAGCGGGTGGCAAGAGACCCAGTACTTC.